Described below is a single T cell receptor beta chain sequence and its context. The source of the sample is a study of blood T cell repertoires in COVID-19. Study overall: Samples representing acute and convalescent COVID-19 were sourced from the United States, Italy and Spain. Nucleic acid was either cDNA or gDNA, and it came from T cells, B-cell-depleted T cells, or PBMCs.

Trimming removed 1 base from V and 6 bases from J, with 13 bases in between. The CDR3 covers 15 residues. The germline CDR1 and CDR2 sequences are KGHSH and LQKENI. Sequencing used immunoSEQ multiplex PCR; TCRdb keeps in-frame clones, though not all of them. The sample gives 50,000 to 65,000 clones, roughly 87% of which show up once; around 21% is in the top ten. Input material: peripheral blood. This TCR derives from a woman aged 60 to 75 with acute or convalescent COVID-19. This chain uses TRBV18 with TRBJ2-1; TRBD2 might be the D (6 bases). CDR3 in DNA: TGTGCCAGCTCACCACTGGGCCAGGGAGGCAATGAGCAGTTCTTC. It codes for CASSPLGQGGNEQFF.